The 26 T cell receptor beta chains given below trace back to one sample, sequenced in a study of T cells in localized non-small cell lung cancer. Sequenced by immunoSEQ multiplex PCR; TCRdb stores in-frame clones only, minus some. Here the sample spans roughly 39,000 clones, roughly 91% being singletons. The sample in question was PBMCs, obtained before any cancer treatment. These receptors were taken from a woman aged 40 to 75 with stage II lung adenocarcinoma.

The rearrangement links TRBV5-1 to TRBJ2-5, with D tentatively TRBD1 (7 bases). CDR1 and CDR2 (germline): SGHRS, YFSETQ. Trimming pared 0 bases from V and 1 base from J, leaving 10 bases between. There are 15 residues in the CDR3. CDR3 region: CASSLGQGGQETQYF. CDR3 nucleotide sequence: TGCGCCAGCAGCTTGGGGCAGGGGGGCCAAGAGACCCAGTACTTC.

The CDR3 sequence: CASSSAREGPFF. The CDR3 bases are TGTGCCAGCAGTTCCGCCAGGGAGGGGCCGTTCTTC. The rearrangement uses TRBV28 and TRBJ2-1; 7 nucleotides agree with TRBD2. This CDR3 comprises 12 residues. CDR1 is MDHEN and CDR2 is SYDVKM in the germline V gene. Trimming took 4 bases from V and 15 from J; bases not matched to a gene: 9.

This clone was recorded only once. As DNA, the CDR3 is TGTGCCAGCAGCTTAGGCCGCGGCAGGGGTATCTATGGCTACACCTTC. Its protein is CASSLGRGRGIYGYTF. This chain joins TRBV13 and TRBJ1-2; maybe TRBD1 (6 bases). Germline CDR1 is PRHDT and CDR2 is FYEKMQ (reference sequence). Deletions cut 0 bases from V and 4 bases from J, with 15 bases between. This CDR3 has 16 residues.

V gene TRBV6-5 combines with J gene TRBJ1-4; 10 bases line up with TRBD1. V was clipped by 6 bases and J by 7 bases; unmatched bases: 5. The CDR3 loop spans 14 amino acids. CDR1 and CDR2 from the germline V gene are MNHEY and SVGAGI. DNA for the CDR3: TGTGCCAGCAGCCTGACAGGGGGCGGTGAAAAACTGTTTTTT. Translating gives CASSLTGGGEKLFF.

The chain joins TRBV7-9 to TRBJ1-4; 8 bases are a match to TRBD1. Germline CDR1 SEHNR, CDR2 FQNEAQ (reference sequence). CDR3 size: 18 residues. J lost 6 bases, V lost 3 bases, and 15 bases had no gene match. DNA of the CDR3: TGTGCCAGCAGCTTCCAGGTTTCCCGGGACAGGTCTCATGAAAAACTGTTTTTT. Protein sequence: CASSFQVSRDRSHEKLFF.

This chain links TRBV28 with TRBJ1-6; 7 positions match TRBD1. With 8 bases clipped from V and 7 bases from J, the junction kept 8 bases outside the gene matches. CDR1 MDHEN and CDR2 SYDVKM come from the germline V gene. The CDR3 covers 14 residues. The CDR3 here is CASGQASGNSPLHF. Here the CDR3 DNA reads TGTGCCAGCGGACAGGCCTCAGGGAATTCACCCCTCCACTTT.

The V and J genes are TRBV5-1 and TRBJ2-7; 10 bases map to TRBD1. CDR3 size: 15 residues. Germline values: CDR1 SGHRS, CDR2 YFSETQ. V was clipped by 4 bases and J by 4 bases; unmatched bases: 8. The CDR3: CASSRTGQGSYEQYF. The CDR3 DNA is TGCGCCAGCAGCAGGACGGGACAGGGGTCTTACGAGCAGTACTTC.

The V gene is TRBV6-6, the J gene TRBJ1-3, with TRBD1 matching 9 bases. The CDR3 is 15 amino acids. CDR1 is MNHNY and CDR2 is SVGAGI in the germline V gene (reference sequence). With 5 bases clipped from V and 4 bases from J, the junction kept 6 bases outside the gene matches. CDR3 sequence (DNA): TGTGCCAGCAGTCCCGGGACAGGGCTAGGAAACACCATATATTTT. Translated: CASSPGTGLGNTIYF.

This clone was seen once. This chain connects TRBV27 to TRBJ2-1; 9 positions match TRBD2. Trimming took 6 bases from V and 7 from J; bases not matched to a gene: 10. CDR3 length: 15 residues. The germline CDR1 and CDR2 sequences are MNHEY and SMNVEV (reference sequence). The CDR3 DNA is TGTGCCAGCAGCCCGGCGGGGGGGCCGAGGAATGAGCAGTTCTTC. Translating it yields CASSPAGGPRNEQFF.

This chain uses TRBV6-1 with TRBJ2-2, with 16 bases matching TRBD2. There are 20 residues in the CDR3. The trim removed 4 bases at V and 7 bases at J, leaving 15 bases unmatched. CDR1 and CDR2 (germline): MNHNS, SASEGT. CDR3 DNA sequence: TGTGCCAGCAGTGCGGCCGGGACTAGCGGGGGGGCCGGTCTAATCGGGGAGCTGTTTTTT. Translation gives CASSAAGTSGGAGLIGELFF.

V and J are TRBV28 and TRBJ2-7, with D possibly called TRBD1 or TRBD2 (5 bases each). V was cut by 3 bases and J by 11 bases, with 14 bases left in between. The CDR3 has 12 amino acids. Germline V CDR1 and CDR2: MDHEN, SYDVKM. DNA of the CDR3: TGTGCCAGCAGTTTCGGGACGGCCGAAGAGTACTTC. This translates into CASSFGTAEEYF. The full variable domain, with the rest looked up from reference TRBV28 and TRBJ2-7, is DVKVTQSSRYLVKRTGEKVFLECVQDMDHENMFWYRQDPGLGLRLIYFSYDVKMKEKGDIPEGYSVSREKKERFSLILESASTNQTSMYLCASSFGTAEEYFGPGTRLTVT.

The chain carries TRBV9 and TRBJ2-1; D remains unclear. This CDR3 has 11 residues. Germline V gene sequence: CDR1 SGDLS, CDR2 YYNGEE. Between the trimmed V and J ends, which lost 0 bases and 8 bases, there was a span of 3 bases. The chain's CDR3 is CASSVADEQFF. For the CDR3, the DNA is TGTGCCAGCAGCGTAGCGGATGAGCAGTTCTTC.

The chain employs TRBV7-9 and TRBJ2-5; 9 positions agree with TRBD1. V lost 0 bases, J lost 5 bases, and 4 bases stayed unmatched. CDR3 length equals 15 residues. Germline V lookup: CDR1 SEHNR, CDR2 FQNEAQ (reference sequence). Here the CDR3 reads CASSLAGTGRETQYF. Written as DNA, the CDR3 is TGTGCCAGCAGCTTAGCTGGGACAGGGAGGGAGACCCAGTACTTC.

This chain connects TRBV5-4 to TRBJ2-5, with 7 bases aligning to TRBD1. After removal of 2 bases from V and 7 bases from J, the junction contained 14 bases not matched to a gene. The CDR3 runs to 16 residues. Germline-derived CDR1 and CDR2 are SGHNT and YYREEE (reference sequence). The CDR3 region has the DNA TGTGCCAGCAGCTTCGCTACACAGGGGAAGTCGGCGACCCAGTACTTC. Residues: CASSFATQGKSATQYF.

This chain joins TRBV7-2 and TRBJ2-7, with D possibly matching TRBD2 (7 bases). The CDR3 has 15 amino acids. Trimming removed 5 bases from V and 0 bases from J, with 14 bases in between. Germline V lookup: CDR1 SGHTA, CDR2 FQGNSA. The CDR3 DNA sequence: TGTGCCAGCAGCAGTAGGGGGGGGAGCTCCTACGAGCAGTACTTC. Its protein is CASSSRGGSSYEQYF.

The CDR3 loop reads CASTDDGVPYEQYF. DNA for the CDR3: TGTGCCAGCACCGACGACGGAGTACCCTACGAGCAGTACTTC. This chain links TRBV6-5 with TRBJ2-7; D unresolved. The CDR3 is 14 residues long. Trimming pared 7 bases from V and 2 bases from J, leaving 15 bases between. The V gene's germline CDR1 is MNHEY and CDR2 SVGAGI.

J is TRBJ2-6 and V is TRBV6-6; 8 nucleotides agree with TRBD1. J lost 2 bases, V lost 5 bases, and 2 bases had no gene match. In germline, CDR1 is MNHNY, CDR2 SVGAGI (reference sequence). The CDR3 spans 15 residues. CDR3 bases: TGTGCCAGCAGTATACAGGGGGCTGGGGCCAACGTCCTGACTTTC. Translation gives CASSIQGAGANVLTF.

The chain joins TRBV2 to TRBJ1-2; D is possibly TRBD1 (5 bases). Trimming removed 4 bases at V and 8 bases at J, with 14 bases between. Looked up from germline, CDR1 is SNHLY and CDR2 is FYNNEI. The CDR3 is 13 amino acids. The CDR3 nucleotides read TGTGCCAGCAGTGTTCGACACCCAGGGGGCTACACCTTC. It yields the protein CASSVRHPGGYTF. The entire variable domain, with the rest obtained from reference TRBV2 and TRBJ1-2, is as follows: EPEVTQTPSHQVTQMGQEVILRCVPISNHLYFYWYRQILGQKVEFLVSFYNNEISEKSEIFDDQFSVERPDGSNFTLKIRSTKLEDSAMYFCASSVRHPGGYTFGSGTRLTVV.

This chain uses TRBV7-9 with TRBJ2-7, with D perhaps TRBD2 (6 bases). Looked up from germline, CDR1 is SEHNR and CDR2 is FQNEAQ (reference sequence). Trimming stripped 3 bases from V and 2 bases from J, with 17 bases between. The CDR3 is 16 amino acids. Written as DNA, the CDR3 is TGTGCCAGCAGCTTGGATAGCGGCTGGAGGGCCTACGAGCAGTACTTC. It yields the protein CASSLDSGWRAYEQYF.

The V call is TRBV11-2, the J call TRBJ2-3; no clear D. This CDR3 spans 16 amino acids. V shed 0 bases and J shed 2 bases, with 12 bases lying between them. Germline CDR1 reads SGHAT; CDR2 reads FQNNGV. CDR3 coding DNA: TGTGCCAGCAGCTTAGAGGGGATATCCTACACAGATACGCAGTATTTT. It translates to CASSLEGISYTDTQYF.

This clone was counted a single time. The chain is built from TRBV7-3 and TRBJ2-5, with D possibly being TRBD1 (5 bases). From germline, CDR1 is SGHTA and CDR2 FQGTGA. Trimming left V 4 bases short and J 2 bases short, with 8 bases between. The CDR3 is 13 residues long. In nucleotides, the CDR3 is TGTGCCAGCAGCTCGACAGATCAAGAGACCCAGTACTTC. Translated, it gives CASSSTDQETQYF. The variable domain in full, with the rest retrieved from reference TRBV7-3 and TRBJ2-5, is GAGVSQTPSNKVTEKGKYVELRCDPISGHTALYWYRQSLGQGPEFLIYFQGTGAADDSGLPNDRFFAVRPEGSVSTLKIQRTERGDSAVYLCASSSTDQETQYFGPGTRLLVL.

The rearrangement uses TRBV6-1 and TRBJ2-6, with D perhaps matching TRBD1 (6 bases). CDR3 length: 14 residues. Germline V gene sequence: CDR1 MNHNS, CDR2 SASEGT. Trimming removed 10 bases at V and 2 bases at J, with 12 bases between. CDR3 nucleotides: TGTGCCACCTCAGGGGTGACTGGGGCCAACGTCCTGACTTTC. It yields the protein CATSGVTGANVLTF.

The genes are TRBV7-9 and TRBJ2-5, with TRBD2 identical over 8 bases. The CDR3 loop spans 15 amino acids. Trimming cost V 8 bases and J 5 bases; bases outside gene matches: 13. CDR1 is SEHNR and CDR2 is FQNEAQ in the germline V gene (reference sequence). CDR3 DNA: TGTGCCAGCGCCCCCTCCGGAGCTAGCGGGGAGACCCAGTACTTC. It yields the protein CASAPSGASGETQYF.

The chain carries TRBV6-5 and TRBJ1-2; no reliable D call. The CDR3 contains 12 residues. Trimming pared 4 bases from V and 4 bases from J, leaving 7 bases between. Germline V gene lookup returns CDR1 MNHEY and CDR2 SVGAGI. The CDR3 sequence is CASSSDGYGYTF. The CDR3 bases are TGTGCCAGCAGTTCGGACGGCTATGGCTACACCTTC.

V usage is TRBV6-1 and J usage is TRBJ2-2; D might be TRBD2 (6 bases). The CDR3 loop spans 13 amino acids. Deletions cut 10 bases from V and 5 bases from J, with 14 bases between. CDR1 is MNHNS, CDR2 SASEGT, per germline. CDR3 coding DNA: TGTGCCATTAGGCGGGGTCCGACCGGGGAGCTGTTTTTT. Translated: CAIRRGPTGELFF.

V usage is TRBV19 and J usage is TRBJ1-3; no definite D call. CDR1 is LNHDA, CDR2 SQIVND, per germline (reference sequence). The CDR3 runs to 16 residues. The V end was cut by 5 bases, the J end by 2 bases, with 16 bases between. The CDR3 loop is CASSVLSRMTGNTIYF. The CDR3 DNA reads TGTGCCAGTAGTGTACTCAGTCGGATGACTGGAAACACCATATATTTT. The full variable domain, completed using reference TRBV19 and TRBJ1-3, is DGGITQSPKYLFRKEGQNVTLSCEQNLNHDAMYWYRQDPGQGLRLIYYSQIVNDFQKGDIAEGYSVSREKKESFPLTVTSAQKNPTAFYLCASSVLSRMTGNTIYFGEGSWLTVV.